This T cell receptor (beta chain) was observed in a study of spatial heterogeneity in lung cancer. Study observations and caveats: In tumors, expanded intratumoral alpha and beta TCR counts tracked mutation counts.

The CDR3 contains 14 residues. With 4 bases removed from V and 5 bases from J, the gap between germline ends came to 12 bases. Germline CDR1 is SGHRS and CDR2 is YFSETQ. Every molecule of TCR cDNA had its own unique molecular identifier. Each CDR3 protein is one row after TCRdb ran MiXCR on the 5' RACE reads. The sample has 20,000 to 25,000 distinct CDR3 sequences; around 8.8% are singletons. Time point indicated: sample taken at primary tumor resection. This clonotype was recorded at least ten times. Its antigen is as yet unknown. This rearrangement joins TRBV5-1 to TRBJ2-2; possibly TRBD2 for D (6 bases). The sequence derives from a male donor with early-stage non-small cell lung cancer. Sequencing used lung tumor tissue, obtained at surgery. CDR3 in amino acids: CASSPSGGTGELFF. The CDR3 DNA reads TGCGCCAGCAGCCCAAGTGGAGGGACCGGGGAGCTGTTTTTT. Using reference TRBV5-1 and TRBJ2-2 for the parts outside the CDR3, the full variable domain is KAGVTQTPRYLIKTRGQQVTLSCSPISGHRSVSWYQQTPGQGLQFLFEYFSETQRNKGNFPGRFSGRQFSNSRSEMNVSTLELGDSALYLCASSPSGGTGELFFGEGSRLTVL.